Sequencing of this TCR beta chain was carried out in a study of blood T cell repertoires in COVID-19. For the study at large: Italy, Spain and the United States were the sources of the convalescent and acute COVID-19 samples. From T cells, B-cell-depleted T cells, or PBMCs came the material, which was cDNA or gDNA.

This clone was recorded a few times. Authors' analysis steps: Estimation of nucleated cell counts was performed using reference gene primer amplification. The data were produced by immunoSEQ multiplex PCR, yet TCRdb's version contains in-frame clones alone and is incomplete. The V and J calls and clone size were taken over from that table, and D and trimming were inferred from the DNA. The data contain 180,000 or so clones, about 85% of them singletons. The TCR sequence derives from a woman of 80 years or more in a cohort sampled during active or convalescent COVID-19. Sequenced material: peripheral blood.

The CDR3, as DNA: TGTGCCAGCAGTGACGGGAGAGCTAATGAAAAACTGTTTTTT. This encodes CASSDGRANEKLFF. V gene TRBV2 combines with J gene TRBJ1-4; D gene unclear. V lost 3 bases and J 3 bases, leaving 8 bases between the germline ends. The germline gives CDR1 SNHLY, CDR2 FYNNEI. The CDR3 spans 14 residues.